A selection of T cell receptor beta chains follows, all from one sample in a study of T cells in Graves' hyperthyroidism and ophthalmopathy. Each CDR3 protein gets one entry after TCRdb re-called the multiplex PCR reads with MiXCR. In the table there are about 180,000 distinct CDR3 sequences, over 15% of which are singletons. Sequenced material: blood. Every receptor here comes from a woman in her forties or fifties with Graves' hyperthyroidism. Both conserved end residues are part of each CDR3. A D gene is named only where the DNA matches it firmly. Expanded clones are given a class, and other clones once, few, many or no size at all.

size | length | J | V | D | CDR3 | DNA
NA | 19 | TRBJ2-6 | TRBV6-1 | NA | CASSESGGAGGSGANVLTF | TGTGCCAGCAGTGAAAGTGGTGGGGCAGGCGGCTCTGGGGCCAACGTCCTGACTTTC
many | 14 | TRBJ2-2 | TRBV2 | TRBD1 | CASRTGVNTGELFF | TGTGCCAGCCGGACAGGGGTAAACACCGGGGAGCTGTTTTTT
many | 14 | TRBJ2-3 | TRBV9 | TRBD2 | CASSPGTTTDTQYF | TGTGCCAGCAGCCCCGGGACTACCACAGATACGCAGTATTTT
many | 16 | TRBJ1-6 | TRBV6-1 | NA | CASTSGDGIYNSPLHF | TGTGCCAGCACCTCCGGGGATGGGATCTATAATTCACCCCTCCACTTT
many | 14 | TRBJ2-7 | TRBV28 | TRBD1 | CASRRTGGTYEQYF | TGTGCCAGCAGACGGACAGGGGGAACCTACGAGCAGTACTTC
many | 13 | TRBJ2-7 | TRBV7-7 | NA | CASSPATGYEQYF | TGTGCTAGCAGCCCTGCTACAGGGTACGAGCAGTACTTC
many | 16 | TRBJ2-7 | TRBV2 | NA | CASSEAQGGRRYEQYF | TGTGCCAGCAGTGAAGCTCAGGGGGGGAGGCGCTACGAGCAGTACTTC
many | 15 | TRBJ2-2 | TRBV12-3/TRBV12-4 | NA | CASTVTGPFTGELFF | TGTGCCAGCACCGTAACCGGGCCCTTCACCGGGGAGCTGTTTTTT
few | 20 | TRBJ2-7 | TRBV11-2 | NA | CASSSLIGSTKGRSTYEQYF | TGTGCCAGCAGTTCACTAATCGGGTCCACAAAGGGGCGATCTACCTACGAGCAGTACTTC
many | 16 | TRBJ1-6 | TRBV27 | NA | CASSFAEEGFNSPLHF | TGTGCCAGCAGTTTTGCTGAGGAGGGATTCAATTCACCCCTCCACTTT
NA | 14 | TRBJ1-1 | TRBV18 | NA | CASSPQGRDTEAFF | TGTGCCAGCTCACCACAGGGGAGAGACACTGAAGCTTTCTTT
many | 17 | TRBJ1-2 | TRBV2 | NA | CASTRRSSGRPNYGYTF | TGTGCCAGCACTAGGCGGTCGAGTGGTAGACCTAACTATGGCTACACCTTC
many | 15 | TRBJ1-1 | TRBV28 | NA | CASRPSREGWTEAFF | TGTGCCAGCAGACCCTCCAGGGAGGGCTGGACTGAAGCTTTCTTT
many | 16 | TRBJ2-1 | TRBV2 | NA | CASSEARGDLYNEQFF | TGTGCCAGCAGTGAAGCGAGGGGGGACCTTTACAATGAGCAGTTCTTC
NA | 15 | TRBJ2-1 | TRBV4-1 | NA | CASSQPTRGAYEQFF | TGCGCCAGCAGCCAGCCCACTCGGGGAGCCTATGAGCAGTTCTTC
many | 15 | TRBJ2-7 | TRBV7-2 | TRBD2 | CASSSWGGGSYEQYF | TGTGCCAGCAGCTCATGGGGGGGGGGGTCCTACGAGCAGTACTTC
NA | 18 | TRBJ2-5 | TRBV9 | TRBD2 | CASSVGTSGGPVQETQYF | TGTGCCAGCAGCGTAGGGACTAGCGGGGGGCCCGTCCAAGAGACCCAGTACTTC
few | 16 | TRBJ1-6 | TRBV18 | NA | CASSPTVRVPGSPLHF | TGTGCCAGCTCACCAACCGTTAGGGTTCCGGGTTCACCCCTCCACTTT
many | 15 | TRBJ1-2 | TRBV12-3/TRBV12-4 | TRBD1 | CASSPPGQAYYGYTF | TGTGCCAGCAGTCCACCGGGACAGGCGTACTATGGCTACACCTTC
NA | 14 | TRBJ2-1 | TRBV4-3 | NA | CASSQGDVKNEQFF | TGCGCCAGCAGCCAAGGGGACGTAAAGAATGAGCAGTTCTTC
many | 13 | TRBJ2-1 | TRBV6-2/TRBV6-3 | NA | CASSRGPRDEQFF | TGTGCCAGCAGTAGGGGACCGCGAGACGAGCAGTTCTTC
many | 16 | TRBJ1-2 | TRBV5-6 | NA | CASSWEGGRGDYGYTF | TGTGCCAGCAGCTGGGAAGGGGGGCGAGGGGACTATGGCTACACCTTC
many | 15 | TRBJ1-3 | TRBV2 | NA | CASSEAEGFGNTIYF | TGTGCCAGCAGTGAAGCAGAGGGCTTTGGAAACACCATATATTTT
many | 13 | TRBJ1-1 | TRBV24-1 | NA | CATSDSNRFEAFF | TGTGCCACCAGTGACTCCAACAGATTTGAAGCTTTCTTT
NA | 18 | TRBJ1-3 | TRBV18 | TRBD1 | CASSLLEGQGISGNTIYF | TGTGCCAGCTCACTACTTGAGGGACAGGGGATCTCTGGAAACACCATATATTTT
many | 15 | TRBJ1-5 | TRBV7-9 | NA | CASSLDTISNQPQHF | TGTGCCAGCAGCTTGGACACCATTAGCAATCAGCCCCAGCATTTT